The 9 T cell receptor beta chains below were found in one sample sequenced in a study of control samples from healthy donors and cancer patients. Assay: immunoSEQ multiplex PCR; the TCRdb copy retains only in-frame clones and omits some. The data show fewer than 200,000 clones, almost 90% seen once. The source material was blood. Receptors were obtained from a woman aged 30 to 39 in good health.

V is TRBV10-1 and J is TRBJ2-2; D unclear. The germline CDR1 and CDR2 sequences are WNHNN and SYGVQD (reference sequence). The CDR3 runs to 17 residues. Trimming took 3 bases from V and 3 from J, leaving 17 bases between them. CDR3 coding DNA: TGCGCCAGCAGTGACACCCGCCGGAAGGGTGACACCGGGGAGCTGTTTTTT. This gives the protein CASSDTRRKGDTGELFF.

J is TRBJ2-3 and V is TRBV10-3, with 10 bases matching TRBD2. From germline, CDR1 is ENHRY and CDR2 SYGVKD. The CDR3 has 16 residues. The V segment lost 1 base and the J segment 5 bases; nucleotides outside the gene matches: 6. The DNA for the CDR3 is TGTGCCATCAGTGAGTTGAGCGGGGGGGCCCAAGATACGCAGTATTTT. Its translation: CAISELSGGAQDTQYF.

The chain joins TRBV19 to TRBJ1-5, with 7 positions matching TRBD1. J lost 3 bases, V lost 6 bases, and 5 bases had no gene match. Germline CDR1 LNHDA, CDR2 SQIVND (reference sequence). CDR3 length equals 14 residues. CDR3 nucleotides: TGTGCCAGTAGGGAGACAGGGTTCAATCAGCCCCAGCATTTT. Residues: CASRETGFNQPQHF.

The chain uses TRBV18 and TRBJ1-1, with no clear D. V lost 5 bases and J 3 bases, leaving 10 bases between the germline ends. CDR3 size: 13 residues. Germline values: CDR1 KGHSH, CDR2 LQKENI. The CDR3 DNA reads TGTGCCAGCTCATCGGAGAGGGACACTGAAGCTTTCTTT. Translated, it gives CASSSERDTEAFF.

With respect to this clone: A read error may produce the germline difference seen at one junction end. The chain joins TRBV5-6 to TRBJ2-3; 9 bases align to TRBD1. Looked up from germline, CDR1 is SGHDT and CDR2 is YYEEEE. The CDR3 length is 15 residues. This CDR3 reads CANSLAGTGLDTQYF. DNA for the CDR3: TGTGCCAACAGCTTGGCCGGGACAGGGTTAGATACGCAGTATTTT.

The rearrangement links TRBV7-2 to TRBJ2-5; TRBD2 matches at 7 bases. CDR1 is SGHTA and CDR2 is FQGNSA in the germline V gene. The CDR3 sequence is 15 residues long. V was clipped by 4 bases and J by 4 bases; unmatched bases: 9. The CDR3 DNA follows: TGTGCCAGCAGCTCCTACCCCACGGGGGGAGAGACCCAGTACTTC. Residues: CASSSYPTGGETQYF.

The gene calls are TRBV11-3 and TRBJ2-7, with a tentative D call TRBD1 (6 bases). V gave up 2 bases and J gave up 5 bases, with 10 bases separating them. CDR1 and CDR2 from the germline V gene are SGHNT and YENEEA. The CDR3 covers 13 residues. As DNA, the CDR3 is TGTGCCAGCAGCTTAAACAGGGTACACGAGCAGTACTTC. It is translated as CASSLNRVHEQYF.

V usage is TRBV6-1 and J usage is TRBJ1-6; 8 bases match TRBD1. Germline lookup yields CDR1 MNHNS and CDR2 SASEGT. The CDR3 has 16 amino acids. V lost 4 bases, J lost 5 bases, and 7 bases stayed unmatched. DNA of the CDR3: TGTGCCAGCAGTGTCGACAGGGGCGTCGATAATTCACCCCTCCACTTT. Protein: CASSVDRGVDNSPLHF.

CDR3 sequence reads: CASSLSLGFSGANVLTF. CDR3 DNA sequence: TGTGCCAGCAGTTTATCGTTGGGATTCTCTGGGGCCAACGTCCTGACTTTC. This chain joins TRBV28 and TRBJ2-6; D unclear. The CDR3 runs 17 residues. The germline gives CDR1 MDHEN, CDR2 SYDVKM. Trimming took 1 base from V and 0 from J, leaving 10 bases between them.